This note documents a single T cell receptor beta chain sequence. This clone was counted a few times. Its recognized antigen is unknown. No clone much larger than this one lies a single base away; base qualities are absent. Via the germline V gene (reference sequence), CDR1 is MNHEY and CDR2 SMNVEV. The CDR3 has 13 amino acids, counting the end cysteine and phenylalanine. Only the CDR3 DNA is retained, 39 bases long and in frame from the first base. The junction shows trimming of 4 bases on V and 7 bases on J, and the gene matches do not reach 3 bases of it. Libraries were built with the immunoSEQ multiplex PCR assay. A mixture of 60 forward primers for TCR Vbeta segments and 13 reverse primers for TCR Jbeta segments was used in the multiplex PCR. The CDR3 region of rearranged TCR beta genes was amplified from genomic DNA by a multiplex PCR assay. The Illumina HiSeq System was used to sequence the amplified TCR beta libraries as 87-base-pair reads. Under the source paper's analysis protocol: A later analysis tallied roughly 80 million unique TCR beta chains across the 666 repertoires, and about 12 million of those chains were shared by two or more donors. A nearest-neighbor algorithm error-corrected the raw reads and collapsed the reads into unique sequences, merging closely related sequences to remove PCR and sequencing errors. CDR3 sequences were aligned to IMGT reference sequences to assign V, D and J gene segments. For a sequence to be retained, a match of at least six nucleotides to both a V gene segment and a J gene segment was required. A rearrangement was called productive if the CDR3 had no stop codons and remained in frame with V and J, and every other rearrangement was called non-productive. Following IMGT convention, CDR3 was defined as the stretch from the second conserved V-encoded cysteine up to the conserved J-encoded phenylalanine. Sequences without an unambiguous match to a single V gene segment were excluded from the earlier analysis of approximately 600 of the donors. An earlier analysis of about 600 of the donors called V segments functional above 56.7% productive rearrangements and segregating when the between-donor standard deviation exceeded 5%. A statistical classification framework was built for diagnosing cytomegalovirus status from the catalog of TCR beta chain sequences. In a later analysis, V and J genes were assigned by comparing TCR nucleotide sequences against IMGT/GENE-DB human TR gene sequences. Using the TCRdist pipeline, a later analysis assigned CDR3 sequences along with most-parsimonious VDJ recombination scenarios. A later analysis defined each TCR beta chain by its CDR3 amino acid sequence plus V-gene family, and excluded reads lacking a unique V-gene family. To address suspected cross-contamination and a sequencing artifact, a later analysis removed over 500 highly shared, low-generation-probability nucleotide sequences. In a later analysis, a clonal expansion index was calculated for each public chain from normalized within-repertoire ranks of inferred template counts. In a later analysis, generation probabilities were computed using a VDJ recombination model fitted to out-of-frame rearrangements, and the results were checked against IGoR. Hypergeometric tests were used in a later analysis to score TCR-TCR, TCR-HLA and TCR-CMV co-occurrence, with a repertoire-size bias correction applied to the TCR pairs. False discovery rates were estimated in a later analysis by permuting HLA or CMV assignments 20 times. In a later analysis, co-occurring TCRs were grouped using DBSCAN, and TCRdist sequence similarity was added for clustering within HLA-allele-positive subsets. Repertoires with fewer than 30,000 or more than 120,000 public chains were left out of co-occurrence clustering, as were a few repertoires with anomalous nucleotide sharing. Imported from immuneACCESS, the table was reduced by TCRdb to in-frame sequences with V and J called. These copies leave out some clones; in studies compared against another copy, an unresolved V gene accounts for under half, and the cause of the remainder is not known. The V and J calls and clone size come from that table; D and trimming were worked out from the DNA. In all, the sample holds about 140,000 clones, and around 80% of those were seen once. The top ten clonotypes cover roughly 1.2% of the sample.

This sample was included in a study of cytomegalovirus exposure and HLA in healthy donors (TCRdb year 2017). Regarding the complete study: According to an earlier analysis of 587 of the donors, about 179 million T cells yielded 90 million to 130 million unique TCR beta sequences and 276 Gb of sequence data. In the later analysis, no new phenotypic data were used to find candidate immune exposures; instead, reliance was placed on TCR beta sequences and their occurrence across donors. The number of typed donors differed by locus: roughly 629-630 for A, B, C, DRB1 and DQB1; 522 for DQA1; some 610 for DPA1; and some 470 for DPB1. The genetic ancestry cluster associated with self-reported Caucasian donors included around four fifths of the roughly 410 genotyped donors. The study profiled the T cell repertoires of around 700 subjects by immunosequencing and related them to cytomegalovirus serostatus. The study combined high-throughput TCR immunosequencing, statistical association of individual TCRs with disease status, and machine learning to predict cytomegalovirus infection status. Across approximately 400 genotyped donors of the cohort, an average of roughly 230,000 unique TCR beta nucleotide sequences per donor were sequenced, and roughly a sixth of those sequences were non-productive. About five DR-DQ haplotypes were treated as single units for association and clustering because of strong linkage in the cohort. A later genetic analysis took genome-wide SNP genotypes for about three fifths of the 666 donors and used that subset as a discovery cohort. Alongside the repertoire data, information on donor age, sex, ethnicity and CMV serostatus was compiled. An earlier analysis of roughly 580 of the donors used high-throughput TCR beta sequencing to judge whether each TCR beta V gene segment behaved as functional or pseudogenic. To study patterns of TCR occurrence, a later analysis re-analyzed previously published TCR beta repertoires from 666 donors and added high-resolution HLA genotyping. Both class I and class II loci were covered by HLA typing, at four-digit resolution. Roughly 320 gigabases of sequencing data and tens of millions of unique TCR sequences made up an early release that covered around 640 HLA-typed donors. The aim of the study was to test whether cataloging public T cell receptors could identify signatures of past pathogen exposure. All discovery cohort repertoires had been generated using a single sequencing platform. Along with the approximately 650-subject first cohort, a separate validation cohort of over 90 different subjects was used.

Study-wide findings and limitations: In a later analysis, TCR association rates were found to vary across HLA loci, with the most associated TCRs seen for DRB1 alleles and the fewest for HLA-C alleles. CMV serostatus was the only immune exposure information available for the cohort. Because HLA typing was unavailable for some donors at each locus, only the typed subset was used in association tests. According to a later analysis, parvovirus B19, influenza, CMV and Epstein-Barr virus appeared linked to several top co-occurrence clusters. In the study, about 150 TCR beta chains were listed as associated with cytomegalovirus. Compared with the approximately 600-donor mean, donors in an Asian-associated ancestry cluster had fewer N-insertions in productive TCRs, according to a later genetic analysis. In a later genetic analysis, a missense DCLRE1C variant was associated with V-gene and J-gene trimming of TCR beta chains, and the association was replicated in an independent cohort. Across donors, most TCR sequences were observed very rarely, whereas some public TCRs were present in many individuals. An earlier analysis of 587 of the donors showed that most TCR beta V segments appeared in productive rearrangements either about 87% or about 30% of the time, which broadly matched IMGT annotations. Linkage disequilibrium might explain the correlated functional status among segregating V segments, but an unknown experimental factor could not be ruled out. In vitro tests confirmed that a few of the cytomegalovirus-associated TCR beta chains recognize cytomegalovirus antigens. A further reported finding was that TCR beta sequences accurately predicted the HLA-A and HLA-B alleles for most subjects in the first cohort. Some IMGT-functional V segments, including TRBV6-2 and TRBV6-3, could not be distinguished by the 87-base-pair reads and were therefore excluded. In a later analysis, HLA-associated TCR beta chains were found to be more clonally expanded and to have lower generation probabilities than equally common non-associated chains. Because counts were too low, roughly 17 rarely observed V segments, including chromosome 9 orphons, were left out of the earlier analysis of roughly 600 of the donors. When HLA alleles, especially DR and DQ, strongly co-occurred, TCR associations were difficult to assign to individual alleles. Only TCR beta chains were sequenced in this cohort, and the absence of alpha or paired-chain data limited detectable features. Specific HLA alleles were associated with around 18,000 TCR beta sequences at a false discovery rate of 0.05 in a later analysis. According to the authors, the approach could potentially be generalized to other disease states and immunological phenotypes. According to a later analysis, most CMV-associated TCR beta chains appeared to be HLA-restricted, and the HLA associations seemed to be driven largely by CMV exposure. The classifier was reported to diagnose cytomegalovirus status with high specificity and sensitivity in both the original and validation cohorts. A cluster of highly shared sequence variants was judged likely to represent a technical artifact of the sequencing pipeline. Presence/absence analyses assumed roughly uniform sequencing depth across donors, an assumption that may not hold.

In total, 666 healthy bone marrow donors made up the cohort. At the time of sampling, all cohort members were nominally healthy, though unrecorded immune exposures were likely present. The donor was CMV seronegative and was included in the group of 352 seronegative cohort members. Each donor provided a peripheral blood sample, and peripheral blood mononuclear cells were used for TCR beta sequencing. Genomic DNA extraction from the blood cell samples was performed with the Qiagen DNeasy Blood Extraction Kit. The clonotype comes from a female donor in good health and CMV-seronegative. Sequenced: PBMCs. This receptor chain uses TRBV27 and TRBJ1-1, with 10 central nucleotides matching TRBD1. The DNA sequence is as follows: TGTGCCAGCAGTTCGGGACAGGGGTATGAAGCTTTCTTT. It encodes CASSSGQGYEAFF.